The clone carrying this T cell receptor (beta chain) occurred a few times. Averaging about 116 mL, one heparinised blood draw came from each individual donor. This entry belongs to a study of beta chain features in type 1 diabetes. Study-level background: Cell yields, age and gender were similar between patients and healthy donors.

The authors reverse transcribed all of the isolated RNA, so sequencing captured expressed TCRB transcripts. The average output of naive, central memory and regulatory T cell samples was about 3.57 million reads. The protocol was immunoSEQ multiplex PCR, while the TCRdb copy is restricted to in-frame clones and leaves out a portion. The data show hundreds of thousands of clones, around 15% seen once. The CDR3 length is 15 residues. This TCR derives from a man between 18 and 35 years old in good health. Sequences were obtained from naive CD4+ T cells from blood. The genes are TRBV21-1 and TRBJ2-1; the table assigns TRBD1, which was not confirmed against the DNA. TRBV21-1 is flagged as a pseudogene. DNA of the CDR3: TGTGCCAGCAGTCAGGGGCGATTAAGGTCAAATGAGCAGTTCTTC. This translates into CASSQGRLRSNEQFF.